The 15 T cell receptor beta chains below all came from one sample that was sequenced in a study of cytomegalovirus exposure and HLA in healthy donors. PCR was performed using 60 Vbeta and 13 Jbeta primers. TCRdb keeps only in-frame clones here, not all; method: immunoSEQ multiplex PCR. This sample has 150,000 to 200,000 clones, with around three quarters found just once. The specimen sequenced was PBMCs. The receptor source for this set is a woman in her 50s in good health and CMV-seronegative.

The chain carries TRBV6-5 and TRBJ1-1; D ambiguous. The V end lost 2 bases, the J end lost 1 base, and 5 bases lay between the germline ends. The CDR3 has 13 amino acids. In germline, CDR1 is MNHEY, CDR2 SVGAGI. CDR3 sequence reads: CASSYGQNTEAFF. The CDR3 DNA sequence: TGTGCCAGCAGTTACGGGCAGAACACTGAAGCTTTCTTT.

The chain combines TRBV6-6 with TRBJ1-5, with TRBD1 matching 10 bases. The junction had 6 bases not matched to a gene; V was cut back by 6 bases and J by 4 bases. The CDR3 spans 15 residues. Per the germline V gene, CDR1 is MNHNY and CDR2 is SVGAGI (reference sequence). CDR3 nucleotides: TGTGCCAGCAGCAGGGACAGGGGCTTGAATCAGCCCCAGCATTTT. Amino acid sequence: CASSRDRGLNQPQHF.

Comment on this clone: One end of the junction does not line up with germline, which may come from a read error. J is TRBJ1-6 and V is TRBV6-1, with D perhaps TRBD1 (6 bases). Germline loops: CDR1 MNHNS, CDR2 SASEGT. The CDR3 loop spans 18 amino acids. The CDR3 bases are TGTGCCAGCAGTGAAGCTATTGCAGGGGCCTCCAATAATTCACCCCTCCACTTT. Translating it yields CASSEAIAGASNNSPLHF.

The V call is TRBV10-3, the J call TRBJ2-1; 7 nucleotides agree with TRBD1. The junction had 8 bases not matched to a gene; V was cut back by 3 bases and J by 0 bases. The CDR3 spans 17 residues. CDR1 is ENHRY and CDR2 is SYGVKD in the germline V gene. Here the CDR3 DNA reads TGTGCCATCAGTGAAGGTGAGACAGGGAGCTCCTACAATGAGCAGTTCTTC. This codes for CAISEGETGSSYNEQFF.

This clone came up a few times. The rearrangement uses TRBV27 and TRBJ2-5; D may be TRBD2 (6 bases). Germline V CDR1 and CDR2: MNHEY, SMNVEV (reference sequence). Deletions cut 8 bases from V and 5 bases from J, with 21 bases between. The CDR3 is made up of 15 amino acids. The CDR3, as DNA: TGTGCCAGCTCCTCCCTGGAGGGAATCAGGGAGACCCAGTACTTC. It yields the protein CASSSLEGIRETQYF.

V usage is TRBV7-8 and J usage is TRBJ1-3; D remains ambiguous. The CDR3 is made up of 17 amino acids. V was pared by 0 bases and J by 0 bases, with 12 bases between. Germline-derived CDR1 and CDR2 are SGHVS and FQNEAQ. CDR3 in amino acids: CASSLAGRKASGNTIYF. As DNA, the CDR3 is TGTGCCAGCAGCTTAGCGGGCAGAAAGGCCTCTGGAAACACCATATATTTT. Using reference TRBV7-8 and TRBJ1-3 for the parts outside the CDR3, the full variable domain is GAGVSQSPRYKVAKRGQDVALRCDPISGHVSLFWYQQALGQGPEFLTYFQNEAQLDKSGLPSDRFFAERPEGSVSTLKIQRTQQEDSAVYLCASSLAGRKASGNTIYFGEGSWLTVV.

This chain connects TRBV19 to TRBJ1-5; 10 positions match TRBD1. The CDR3 runs to 16 residues. Trimming removed 5 bases from V and 0 bases from J; junction bases left unmatched: 4. CDR1 and CDR2 from the germline V gene are LNHDA and SQIVND (reference sequence). The CDR3 sequence is CASSPRDRGSNQPQHF. CDR3 bases: TGTGCCAGTAGTCCGAGGGACAGGGGTAGCAATCAGCCCCAGCATTTT.

The chain is built from TRBV5-1 and TRBJ1-1, with TRBD1 as a possible D gene (6 bases). CDR3 length: 14 residues. The V end was cut by 5 bases, the J end by 1 base, with 12 bases between. The germline V gene encodes CDR1 SGHRS and CDR2 YFSETQ. CDR3 in DNA: TGCGCCAGCAGATCGGGACAACCGAACACTGAAGCTTTCTTT. Residues: CASRSGQPNTEAFF.

The chain recombines TRBV7-8 with TRBJ1-2; 8 bases map to TRBD1. The germline CDR1 and CDR2 sequences are SGHVS and FQNEAQ. This CDR3 is 14 amino acids long. J gave up 6 bases and V 1 base, and 4 bases lay outside the gene matches. The CDR3 bases are TGTGCCAGCAGCTTAGTTTCAGGGGGCCATGGCTACACCTTC. It is translated as CASSLVSGGHGYTF.

The chain carries TRBV10-3 and TRBJ2-1; TRBD2 matches at 10 bases. Germline V gives CDR1 ENHRY, CDR2 SYGVKD. The J segment lost 10 bases and the V segment lost 7 bases, leaving 10 bases of the junction unmatched. This CDR3 has 14 amino acids. CDR3 DNA sequence: TGTGCCATCACGCCCAGCGGGGGGGCTCTGGAGCAGTTCTTC. Translated: CAITPSGGALEQFF.

This rearrangement joins TRBV19 to TRBJ2-5; 9 nucleotides match TRBD1. Near its end, the DNA agrees better with TRBJ2-7, so the J call may be wrong. The germline CDR1 and CDR2 sequences are LNHDA and SQIVND (reference sequence). This CDR3 has 14 residues. The CDR3 reads CASRGTGRSYEQYF. As DNA, the CDR3 is TGTGCCAGTAGAGGGACAGGGAGATCCTACGAGCAGTACTTC.

The chain recombines TRBV7-3 with TRBJ2-7; TRBD2 agrees at 8 bases. Germline V lookup: CDR1 SGHTA, CDR2 FQGTGA. Trimming removed 5 bases from V and 5 bases from J; junction bases left unmatched: 14. CDR3 length equals 16 residues. CDR3 protein: CASSPGGGRRVHEQYF. The DNA of the CDR3 is TGTGCCAGCAGCCCTGGGGGCGGGAGGAGGGTCCACGAGCAGTACTTC.

This CDR3 reads CASSIYPGRTGNTIYF. CDR3 in DNA: TGTGCCAGTAGTATATATCCAGGGAGGACTGGAAACACCATATATTTT. The chain has TRBV19 and TRBJ1-3; TRBD1 is a possible D gene (5 bases). Germline CDR1 LNHDA, CDR2 SQIVND (reference sequence). The CDR3 is 16 amino acids. Trimming took off 2 bases at V and 2 bases at J, with 13 bases between the two ends.

This chain joins TRBV5-1 and TRBJ1-2, with no clear D. V dropped 4 bases and J dropped 0 bases, with 10 bases sitting between them. The CDR3 length is 14 residues. Germline V gives CDR1 SGHRS, CDR2 YFSETQ. The CDR3 region is CASSLESANYGYTF. DNA of the CDR3: TGCGCCAGCAGCCTCGAGAGCGCTAACTATGGCTACACCTTC.

DNA for the CDR3: TGTGCCAGCAGCCCGACGACAGGGGAAAGCACAGATACGCAGTATTTT. Translated: CASSPTTGESTDTQYF. V usage is TRBV7-9 and J usage is TRBJ2-3; 8 nucleotides align to TRBD1. The CDR3 length is 16 residues. From germline, CDR1 is SEHNR and CDR2 FQNEAQ (reference sequence). Trimming at V came to 5 bases and at J to 0 bases, leaving 7 bases not matched to a gene.